The entry below describes one TCR beta chain. The CDR3 runs 14 residues. V was shortened by 3 bases and J by 4 bases, with 12 bases between the two germline ends. The data originate from a study of T-cell memory formation after mild COVID-19. With constant-segment primers, 5'RACE yielded cDNA libraries of TCR alpha and TCR beta that carried sample barcodes and UMIs. TCRdb ran MiXCR on the 5' RACE reads and lists one entry per CDR3 protein. Of some 120,000 distinct CDR3 sequences in the sample, around 15% are singletons; the top ten hold roughly 5.2%. This chain links TRBV12-3 or TRBV12-4 with TRBJ2-5, with D possibly being TRBD2 (6 bases). This TCR was recovered from a man aged 18 to 29 who had mild COVID-19 (a few samples of this study predate the infection). Cell type and time point are not known. Sequencing used PBMCs or a T cell subset sorted from them (not recorded which). CDR3 in DNA: TGTGCCAGCAGTTTTAGGAACGGGGGAGAGACCCAGTACTTC. It yields the protein CASSFRNGGETQYF.